This entry is about one T cell receptor beta chain. The antigen is not known. In every case, the donor was a healthy Caucasian. One entry per CDR3 protein, called by TCRdb with MiXCR from the 5' RACE reads. The sample has a few hundred thousand distinct CDR3 sequences; about 15% are singletons. This entry belongs to a study of identical twins. Trimming took 4 bases from V and 0 from J, leaving 15 bases between them. The CDR3 is 17 residues long. From germline, CDR1 is SEHNR and CDR2 FQNEAQ (reference sequence). Findings and limits, study-wide: Within cord blood, abundant beta clonotypes carried fewer insertions, but memory repertoires showed no such trend. Cross-sectional statistical analysis, not tracking of the same donors, underpinned the conclusions.

These sequences were also reported in another study, on yellow fever vaccine responses in identical twins.

The sequenced material came from CD4+ T cells sorted from blood. This chain uses TRBV7-9 with TRBJ1-4; possibly TRBD1 for D (6 bases). This clonotype originated in a woman between 18 and 29 years old in good health. CDR3 region: CASSSNRVMATNEKLFF. The CDR3 DNA is TGTGCCAGCAGCTCTAACAGGGTCATGGCAACTAATGAAAAACTGTTTTTT. Looking up the rest from reference TRBV7-9 and TRBJ1-4 gives the full variable domain: DTGVSQNPRHKITKRGQNVTFRCDPISEHNRLYWYRQTLGQGPEFLTYFQNEAQLEKSRLLSDRFSAERPKGSFSTLEIQRTEQGDSAMYLCASSSNRVMATNEKLFFGSGTQLSVL.